This TCR beta chain is drawn from a study of T cell changes during pregnancy in multiple sclerosis. The CDR3 totals 18 residues. Germline values: CDR1 SGHRS, CDR2 YFSETQ. The V and J ends lost 3 bases and 0 bases, in that order; junction bases with no gene match: 13. The data were produced by immunoSEQ multiplex PCR, yet TCRdb's version contains in-frame clones alone and is incomplete. The data show around 50,000 clones, with around 93% seen just once and more than 3% held by the top ten. The origin of this receptor is a female donor with multiple sclerosis, enrolled in a pregnancy study. J is TRBJ1-2 and V is TRBV5-1; TRBD1 aligns across 8 bases. The sample in question was CD8+ T cells from peripheral blood mononuclear cells, obtained in the second trimester of pregnancy. The CDR3 sequence: CASSWGQERVQANYGYTF. In nucleotides, the CDR3 is TGCGCCAGCAGCTGGGGACAGGAGCGGGTTCAAGCTAACTATGGCTACACCTTC.